Listed here is a single T cell receptor beta chain. The data stem from a study of blood T cell repertoires in COVID-19. The CDR3 has 14 amino acids. Per the germline V gene, CDR1 is MNHEY and CDR2 is SVGAGI. Trimming took 10 bases from V and 4 from J, leaving 14 bases between them. Generated by immunoSEQ multiplex PCR, the TCRdb table keeps only in-frame clones and is missing some. The sample consists of 250,000 or so clones, about 88% of them appearing once. Sequenced material: peripheral blood. The sequence derives from a woman in her 70s with active or convalescent COVID-19. V and J are TRBV6-5 and TRBJ1-6; D gene ambiguous. The CDR3 reads CATARSTYNSPLHF. CDR3 sequence (DNA): TGTGCCACCGCGAGAAGTACGTATAATTCACCCCTCCACTTT.